One and the same sample provided the 24 T cell receptor beta chains below, sequenced in a study of cytomegalovirus exposure and HLA in healthy donors. With 60 Vbeta and 13 Jbeta primers, the PCR was carried out. Sequenced by immunoSEQ multiplex PCR; TCRdb stores in-frame clones only, minus some. The sample holds around 140,000 clones, roughly four fifths seen once. The sample consisted of PBMCs. Every receptor here comes from a woman aged 55-70 years in good health and CMV-seropositive.

This clone was recorded only once. V and J are TRBV4-3 and TRBJ2-2; 9 bases are a match to TRBD2. After removal of 0 bases from V and 0 bases from J, the junction contained 8 bases not matched to a gene. The length of the CDR3 is 19 residues. CDR1 is LGHNA, CDR2 YSLEER, per germline. For the CDR3, the DNA is TGCGCCAGCAGCCAAGACCCTAGCGGGACCTACTCGAACACCGGGGAGCTGTTTTTT. This gives the protein CASSQDPSGTYSNTGELFF.

The chain uses TRBV18 and TRBJ2-7, with D maybe TRBD2 (5 bases). This CDR3 has 13 residues. Per the germline V gene, CDR1 is KGHSH and CDR2 is LQKENI. V was clipped by 6 bases and J by 7 bases, with 16 bases between them. CDR3 DNA sequence: TGTGCCAGCTCCCCTGTCGGGCCGGGGGAGCAGTACTTC. It translates to CASSPVGPGEQYF.

The chain uses TRBV30 and TRBJ2-7, with 8 bases identical to TRBD2. CDR3 length equals 15 residues. V dropped 4 bases and J dropped 3; count of bases not matched to a gene: 11. Germline-derived CDR1 and CDR2 are GTSNPN and SVGIG (reference sequence). The CDR3 nucleotides read TGTGCCTGGAAGGGATTCGGGAGGGGTTACTACGAGCAGTACTTC. Translation gives CAWKGFGRGYYEQYF.

CDR3 in amino acids: CASSPTTGTDTQYF. The CDR3 region has the DNA TGTGCCAGCAGCCCGACTACAGGCACAGATACGCAGTATTTT. The chain employs TRBV5-5 and TRBJ2-3, with D tentatively TRBD2 (5 bases). V was clipped by 4 bases and J by 1 base, with 10 bases between them. This CDR3 is built from 14 residues. CDR1 is SGHKS and CDR2 is YYEKEE in the germline V gene (reference sequence). Looking up the rest from reference TRBV5-5 and TRBJ2-3 gives the full variable domain: DAGVTQSPTHLIKTRGQQVTLRCSPISGHKSVSWYQQVLGQGPQFIFQYYEKEERGRGNFPDRFSARQFPNYSSELNVNALLLGDSALYLCASSPTTGTDTQYFGPGTRLTVL.

The CDR3 reads CASSLVGRKETQYF. The CDR3 DNA sequence: TGTGCCAGCAGCTTGGTTGGCAGGAAGGAGACCCAGTACTTC. This sequence joins TRBV5-6 and TRBJ2-5; no clear D gene. The CDR3 totals 14 residues. Trimming shortened V by 0 bases and J by 5 bases, and 11 bases separated the two germline ends. Germline-derived CDR1 and CDR2 are SGHDT and YYEEEE.

This chain links TRBV28 with TRBJ2-5; TRBD1 agrees at 9 bases. The germline V gene encodes CDR1 MDHEN and CDR2 SYDVKM. This CDR3 has 13 amino acids. V lost 8 bases and J lost 5; bases outside the gene matches: 6. The CDR3 protein is CASQLTGGETQYF. CDR3 DNA sequence: TGTGCCAGCCAACTGACAGGGGGGGAGACCCAGTACTTC.

This clone appeared once. This chain connects TRBV9 to TRBJ1-5; D unresolved. The CDR3 contains 13 residues. The germline V and J ends were trimmed by 4 bases and 6 bases, with 11 bases remaining between them. Germline lookup yields CDR1 SGDLS and CDR2 YYNGEE. The DNA for the CDR3 is TGTGCCAGCAGCCCAGGTGACGGTCAGCCCCAGCATTTT. Encoded protein: CASSPGDGQPQHF.

The V call is TRBV5-1, the J call TRBJ2-3; 8 bases are a match to TRBD2. V gave up 0 bases and J gave up 1 base; unmatched junction bases: 4. The CDR3 length is 16 residues. Looked up from germline, CDR1 is SGHRS and CDR2 is YFSETQ. CDR3 region: CASSLVAGSRTDTQYF. The CDR3 bases are TGCGCCAGCAGCTTGGTAGCGGGGTCTCGCACAGATACGCAGTATTTT.

The V and J genes are TRBV5-8 and TRBJ1-5; D call uncertain. The V end was cut by 0 bases, the J end by 2 bases, with 6 bases between. The CDR3 runs 14 residues. Germline CDR1 is SGHTS and CDR2 is YDEGEE. CDR3 protein: CASSLGQRNQPQHF. The CDR3 bases are TGTGCCAGCAGCTTGGGACAACGCAATCAGCCCCAGCATTTT. Complete variable domain (other parts from reference TRBV5-8 and TRBJ1-5): EAGVTQSPTHLIKTRGQQATLRCSPISGHTSVYWYQQALGLGLQFLLWYDEGEERNRGNFPPRFSGRQFPNYSSELNVNALELEDSALYLCASSLGQRNQPQHFGDGTRLSIL.

The chain recombines TRBV7-6 with TRBJ2-4; 12 bases agree with TRBD1. Per the germline V gene, CDR1 is SGHVS and CDR2 is FNYEAQ. Germline trimming cut 0 bases from V and 4 bases from J; bases unmatched to any gene: 4. CDR3 size: 17 residues. The CDR3 is CASSLAGTGGKKNIQYF. CDR3 nucleotides: TGTGCCAGCAGCTTAGCGGGGACAGGGGGCAAGAAAAACATTCAGTACTTC. The full variable domain, with the rest looked up from reference TRBV7-6 and TRBJ2-4, is GAGVSQSPRYKVTKRGQDVALRCDPISGHVSLYWYRQALGQGPEFLTYFNYEAQQDKSGLPNDRFSAERPEGSISTLTIQRTEQRDSAMYRCASSLAGTGGKKNIQYFGAGTRLSVL.

The CDR3 sequence is CASSLQGAHEAFF. Written as DNA, the CDR3 is TGTGCCAGCAGTTTACAGGGGGCACATGAAGCTTTCTTT. The gene calls are TRBV28 and TRBJ1-1, with 8 bases identical to TRBD1. Germline loops: CDR1 MDHEN, CDR2 SYDVKM. The CDR3 extends over 13 amino acids. V trimming: 2 bases; J trimming: 7 bases; junction bases outside the gene matches: 3.

This clone was counted once. This chain joins TRBV28 and TRBJ1-2, with 9 bases that match TRBD1. Trimming at V came to 6 bases and at J to 6 bases, leaving 8 bases not matched to a gene. Germline lookup yields CDR1 MDHEN and CDR2 SYDVKM. The CDR3 consists of 14 residues. DNA for the CDR3: TGTGCCAGCAGCTCGGGACAGGGTTTCGATGGCTACACCTTC. Its translation is CASSSGQGFDGYTF.

The chain couples TRBV10-3 to TRBJ2-5; 7 nucleotides line up with TRBD1. The CDR3 spans 13 residues. J was trimmed by 4 bases and V by 6 bases; bases with no gene match: 5. Germline CDR1 ENHRY, CDR2 SYGVKD. DNA of the CDR3: TGTGCCATCAGCGAGGGACAGCTAGAGACCCAGTACTTC. It translates to CAISEGQLETQYF.

The chain uses TRBV29-1 and TRBJ2-7; D might be TRBD1 (5 bases). This CDR3 comprises 12 residues. V was shortened by 3 bases and J by 3 bases, with 9 bases between the two germline ends. Germline CDR1 reads SQVTM; CDR2 reads ANQGSEA. The CDR3 is CSVEGRGYEQYF. Here the CDR3 DNA reads TGCAGCGTTGAGGGTAGGGGCTACGAGCAGTACTTC.

This rearrangement joins TRBV12-1 to TRBJ2-4; whether TRBD2, the table's D call, matches the DNA was not checked. TRBV12-1 corresponds to a pseudogene. The CDR3 spans 13 residues. The CDR3 protein is CASVRTAANIQYF. CDR3 in DNA: TGTGCCAGCGTCCGGACTGCCGCAAACATTCAGTACTTC.

A few counts support this clone. J is TRBJ2-1 and V is TRBV13, with TRBD1 matching 8 bases. Germline V CDR1 and CDR2: PRHDT, FYEKMQ (reference sequence). The CDR3 consists of 13 residues. The V segment lost 5 bases and the J segment 6 bases; nucleotides outside the gene matches: 3. CDR3 DNA sequence: TGTGCCAGCAGCGTACAGGGGGGCAATGAGCAGTTCTTC. Translating it yields CASSVQGGNEQFF.

The CDR3, as DNA: TGTGCCAGCAGCTTAAGCTATCAGCAGTACTTC. Amino acid sequence: CASSLSYQQYF. The chain recombines TRBV7-2 with TRBJ2-7; no reliable D call. The CDR3 has 11 amino acids. Germline V gives CDR1 SGHTA, CDR2 FQGNSA. V lost 2 bases to trimming and J lost 8 bases, with 7 bases between them. The full variable domain, completed using reference TRBV7-2 and TRBJ2-7, is GAGVSQSPSNKVTEKGKDVELRCDPISGHTALYWYRQSLGQGLEFLIYFQGNSAPDKSGLPSDRFSAERTGGSVSTLTIQRTQQEDSAVYLCASSLSYQQYFGPGTRLTVT.

J is TRBJ2-6 and V is TRBV7-9; a possible D gene is TRBD2 (6 bases). Trimming removed 6 bases at V and 1 base at J, with 16 bases between. CDR1 is SEHNR, CDR2 FQNEAQ, per germline (reference sequence). The CDR3 loop spans 17 amino acids. CDR3 amino acids: CASSSPAGKSGANVLTF. CDR3 in DNA: TGTGCCAGCAGTTCCCCCGCGGGGAAATCTGGGGCCAACGTCCTGACTTTC. Looking up the rest from reference TRBV7-9 and TRBJ2-6 gives the full variable domain: DTGVSQNPRHKITKRGQNVTFRCDPISEHNRLYWYRQTLGQGPEFLTYFQNEAQLEKSRLLSDRFSAERPKGSFSTLEIQRTEQGDSAMYLCASSSPAGKSGANVLTFGAGSRLTVL.

This clone was seen once. The CDR3 sequence: CASTFSHEQYF. CDR3 sequence (DNA): TGTGCCAGCACCTTTTCTCACGAGCAGTACTTC. The V and J genes are TRBV2 and TRBJ2-7; D call uncertain. V dropped 7 bases and J dropped 5 bases, with 9 bases sitting between them. This CDR3 has 11 amino acids. Per germline, CDR1 SNHLY and CDR2 FYNNEI.

The rearrangement uses TRBV19 and TRBJ1-5; TRBD1 agrees at 9 bases. The ends lost 6 bases at V and 3 bases at J; junction bases unmatched: 6. This CDR3 has 15 amino acids. Per germline, CDR1 LNHDA and CDR2 SQIVND (reference sequence). CDR3 in amino acids: CASRYGTGYNQPQHF. In DNA form, the CDR3 reads TGTGCCAGTAGATACGGGACAGGGTACAATCAGCCCCAGCATTTT.

The rearrangement joins TRBV11-1 to TRBJ2-7; D is perhaps TRBD2 (12 bases). The CDR3 totals 18 residues. From germline, CDR1 is SGHAT and CDR2 FQDESV (reference sequence). The V gene lost 8 bases and the J gene lost 2 bases, with 28 bases spanning the gap. The DNA of the CDR3 is TGTGCCAGCGGCACCGGGACAGGGGGACTAGCGGGTGCCTACGAGCAGTACTTC. Translated, it gives CASGTGTGGLAGAYEQYF. Supplemented by reference TRBV11-1 and TRBJ2-7, the full variable domain reads EAEVAQSPRYKITEKSQAVAFWCDPISGHATLYWYRQILGQGPELLVQFQDESVVDDSQLPKDRFSAERLKGVDSTLKIQPAELGDSAMYLCASGTGTGGLAGAYEQYFGPGTRLTVT.

The chain links TRBV10-3 to TRBJ2-4, with 10 bases matching TRBD2. V was clipped by 2 bases and J by 3 bases; unmatched bases: 10. Germline CDR1 is ENHRY and CDR2 is SYGVKD. The CDR3 length is 18 residues. The CDR3 DNA reads as TGTGCCATCAGTGAGGAACTAGCGGGAATCGGGGGCAAAAACATTCAGTACTTC. It codes for CAISEELAGIGGKNIQYF.

The CDR3 sequence: CAWPGAYEQYF. The CDR3 nucleotides are TGTGCCTGGCCAGGTGCCTACGAGCAGTACTTC. The chain recombines TRBV30 with TRBJ2-7; D remains ambiguous. CDR3 length equals 11 residues. Germline V gene sequence: CDR1 GTSNPN, CDR2 SVGIG (reference sequence). V was pared by 5 bases and J by 2 bases, with 7 bases between.

This clone was counted once. This chain connects TRBV7-9 to TRBJ2-6, with 7 bases matching TRBD1. This CDR3 contains 16 residues. V dropped 6 bases and J dropped 1; count of bases not matched to a gene: 6. In germline, CDR1 is SEHNR, CDR2 FQNEAQ (reference sequence). The CDR3 DNA reads as TGTGCCAGCAGTCGGGACAGCACATCTGGGGCCAACGTCCTGACTTTC. Residues: CASSRDSTSGANVLTF.